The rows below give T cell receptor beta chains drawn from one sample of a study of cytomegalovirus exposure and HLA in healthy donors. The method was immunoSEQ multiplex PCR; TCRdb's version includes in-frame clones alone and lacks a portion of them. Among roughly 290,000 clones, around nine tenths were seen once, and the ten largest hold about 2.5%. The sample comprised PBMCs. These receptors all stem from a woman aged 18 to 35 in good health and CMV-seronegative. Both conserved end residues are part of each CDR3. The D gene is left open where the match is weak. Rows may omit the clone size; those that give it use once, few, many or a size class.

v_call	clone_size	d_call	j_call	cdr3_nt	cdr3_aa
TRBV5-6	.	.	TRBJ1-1	TGTGCCAGCAGCTTCCCCTTATCGACTTTGGAGGGGAACACTGAAGCTTCCTTT	CASSFPLSTLEGNTEASF
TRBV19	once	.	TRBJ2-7	TGTGCCAGTAGTAATTGGGAGACGCACGGGGAGCAGTACTTC	CASSNWETHGEQYF
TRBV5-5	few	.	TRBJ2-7	TGTGCCAGCAGCCAAGGGGGTAGGACGAGGCGAGAGGTGCGAGGGCAGTACTTC	CASSQGGRTRREVRGQYF
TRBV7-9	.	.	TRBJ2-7	TGTTCCAGCAGCTCCCCGGAGGGATCCTACGAGCAGTACTTC	CSSSSPEGSYEQYF
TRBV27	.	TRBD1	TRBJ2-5	TGTGCCAGCAGTCCCCCGGGACAGGGAGAGACCCAGTACTTC	CASSPPGQGETQYF
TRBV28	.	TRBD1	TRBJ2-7	TGTGCCAGCAGTTACCCGAGCGAAGGGGGCGACGAGCAGTACTTC	CASSYPSEGGDEQYF
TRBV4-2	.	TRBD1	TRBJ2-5	TGTGCCAGCAGCCAACTACGGGACAGGGTTCTAGAGACCCAGTACTTC	CASSQLRDRVLETQYF
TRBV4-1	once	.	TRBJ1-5	TGCGCCAGCAGCCAAGCAGGGGATCAGCCCCAGCATTTT	CASSQAGDQPQHF
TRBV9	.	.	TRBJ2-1	TGTGCCAGCAGCGTAGCCAGCGGCAATGAGCAGTTCTTC	CASSVASGNEQFF
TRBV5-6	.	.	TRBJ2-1	TGTGCCAGCAGCACAGGTCTGGTTGAGCAGTTCTTC	CASSTGLVEQFF
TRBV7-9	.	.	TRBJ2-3	TGTGCCAGCAGCTTAGTCGCAGACACAGATACGCAGTATTTT	CASSLVADTDTQYF
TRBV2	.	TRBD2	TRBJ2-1	TGTGCCAGCAGTGTTCGGGGGGGATCCTACAATGAGCAGTTCTTC	CASSVRGGSYNEQFF
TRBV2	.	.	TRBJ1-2	TGTGCCAGCAGTGAGGGGGGGAACTATGGCTACACCTTC	CASSEGGNYGYTF
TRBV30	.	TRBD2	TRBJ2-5	TGTGCCTGGAGCCTGAAAGGGGAGGGAAAAGAGACCCAGTACTTC	CAWSLKGEGKETQYF
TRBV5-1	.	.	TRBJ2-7	TGCGCCAGCAGCTACGGGATCTTTGTCGACGAGCAGTACTTC	CASSYGIFVDEQYF
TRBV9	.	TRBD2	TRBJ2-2	TGTGCCAGCAGCGCCCGTCGGGGTGGCGGGGGAGGGACCGGGGAGCTGTTTTTT	CASSARRGGGGGTGELFF
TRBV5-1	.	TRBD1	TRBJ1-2	TGCGCCAGCAGCTTGCCAGGGGGTAACTATGGCTACACCTTC	CASSLPGGNYGYTF
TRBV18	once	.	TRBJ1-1	TGTGCCAGCTCACCATGGAGGGACACTGAAGCTTTCTTT	CASSPWRDTEAFF
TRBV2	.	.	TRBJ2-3	TGTGCCAGCAGTGTCCAGCTGCGGACAGATACGCAGTATTTT	CASSVQLRTDTQYF
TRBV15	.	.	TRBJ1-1	TGTGCCACCAGCAGAGATCTCCTTGGGGCAGGTGGGACTGAAGCTTTCTTT	CATSRDLLGAGGTEAFF
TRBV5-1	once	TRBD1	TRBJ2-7	TGCGCCAGCAGCTTGGCGGGTCAGGGGGCGATGGGCCTCGAGCAGTACTTC	CASSLAGQGAMGLEQYF
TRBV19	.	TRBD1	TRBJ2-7	TGTGCCAGTAGTATCCTACCGGGACAGGGGAACAACGAGCAGTACTTC	CASSILPGQGNNEQYF
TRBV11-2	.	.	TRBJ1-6	TGTGCCAGCAGCTTAACTTTTTGGGGAGGGCAGTATAATTCACCCCTCCACTTT	CASSLTFWGGQYNSPLHF
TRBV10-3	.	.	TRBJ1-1	TGTGCCATCAGTGAGTCTCGGGGGGGGAGAGCTGAAGCTTTCTTT	CAISESRGGRAEAFF
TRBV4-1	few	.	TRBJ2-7	TGCGCCAGCAGCCAAGTAGTCGCCACGGGCTACGAGCAGTACTTC	CASSQVVATGYEQYF
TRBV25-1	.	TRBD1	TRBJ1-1	TGTGCCACCCGGACAGGAGCGAACACTGAAGCTTTCTTT	CATRTGANTEAFF
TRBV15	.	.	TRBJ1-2	TGTGCCACCAGCGGGAAGAACAGGGATGGCTACACCTTC	CATSGKNRDGYTF
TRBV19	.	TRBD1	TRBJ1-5	TGTGCCAGTAGTATTAGGGACGACAGGGGGGTCAATCAGCCCCAGCATTTT	CASSIRDDRGVNQPQHF
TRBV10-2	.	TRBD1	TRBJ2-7	TGCGCCAGCAGTGGAACACAGGGGGCGCTGTCCTACGAGCAGTACTTC	CASSGTQGALSYEQYF
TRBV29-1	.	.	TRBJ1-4	TGCAGCGTGAGCGAAGGGGCAGCTAATGAAAAACTGTTTTTT	CSVSEGAANEKLFF
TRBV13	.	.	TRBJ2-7	TGTGCCAGCAGCTTAATTGATAGCCCTCCTCAGTACTTC	CASSLIDSPPQYF
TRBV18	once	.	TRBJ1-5	TGTGCCAGCTCACCTGGGCTAAATCAGCCCCAGCATTTT	CASSPGLNQPQHF
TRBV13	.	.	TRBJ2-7	TGTGCCAGCAGCTTATCTGGGGAGAAACATCTCTACGAGCAGTACTTC	CASSLSGEKHLYEQYF
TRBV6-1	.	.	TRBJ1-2	TGTGCCAGCAGTGAGGCCAGGGGAATCGGGGGCTACACCTTC	CASSEARGIGGYTF
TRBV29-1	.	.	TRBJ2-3	TGCAGCGTCCTCCAGGGCGCAGATACGCAGTATTTT	CSVLQGADTQYF
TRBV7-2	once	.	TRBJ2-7	TGTGCCAGCAGCTTCCTAGGACAGTTTATTGACGAGCAGTACTTC	CASSFLGQFIDEQYF
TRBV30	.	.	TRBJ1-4	TGTGCCTGGAGTGTAGGAGAGTATAATGAAAAACTGTTTTTT	CAWSVGEYNEKLFF
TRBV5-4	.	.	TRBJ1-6	TGTGCCAGCAGCTTGAAAACAGAGTATAATTCACCCCTCCACTTT	CASSLKTEYNSPLHF
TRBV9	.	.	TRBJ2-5	TGTGCCAGCAGCGTAGTGGAGGGAGAAGAGACCCAGTACTTC	CASSVVEGEETQYF
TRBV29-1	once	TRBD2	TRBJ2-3	TGCAGCGTTGACGGTCCTAGCGGGGGGGGTTACTCCGTCACAGATACGCAGTATTTT	CSVDGPSGGGYSVTDTQYF
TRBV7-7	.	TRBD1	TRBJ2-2	TGTGCCAGCAGCTCACTGGCGGCCTACAGGGGGCAAACCGGGGAGCTGTTTTTT	CASSSLAAYRGQTGELFF
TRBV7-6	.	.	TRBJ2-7	TGTGCCAGCAGCTTATCAACAGGGAAGACCTACGAGCAGTACTTC	CASSLSTGKTYEQYF